The 27 T cell receptor beta chains in this list originate from one sample, sequenced in a study of T cells after yellow fever vaccination. Each CDR3 protein is one row after TCRdb ran MiXCR on the 5' RACE reads. The sample carries around 320,000 distinct CDR3 sequences, roughly 4.3% recorded once. Source: PBMCs, taken 15 days after the yellow fever booster vaccination. These receptors came from a man aged 18 to 30 who received the YFV17D yellow fever vaccine.

This clonotype has at least ten counts. The rearrangement joins TRBV5-1 to TRBJ1-3; D is perhaps TRBD1 (5 bases). CDR1 is SGHRS, CDR2 YFSETQ, per germline. The CDR3 consists of 15 residues. Trimming removed 2 bases from V and 0 bases from J, with 9 bases in between. The CDR3 region is CASSFDSSSGNTIYF. CDR3 DNA: TGCGCCAGCAGCTTCGACAGTAGCTCTGGAAACACCATATATTTT.

This clonotype was seen only a few times. The genes are TRBV11-2 and TRBJ2-3, with 9 bases fitting TRBD2. Trimming took 5 bases from V and 1 from J; bases not matched to a gene: 19. Germline V lookup: CDR1 SGHAT, CDR2 FQNNGV. The CDR3 has 20 residues. The CDR3: CASSPGLASLSFFGTDTQYF. DNA for the CDR3: TGTGCCAGCAGCCCAGGACTAGCGTCCTTGTCTTTCTTTGGCACAGATACGCAGTATTTT.

This clonotype was picked up many times. The J gene is TRBJ1-4, the V gene TRBV7-2, with 10 bases lining up with TRBD1. J lost 8 bases, V lost 1 base, and 7 bases had no gene match. The length of the CDR3 is 16 residues. CDR1 is SGHTA, CDR2 FQGNSA, per germline. In nucleotides, the CDR3 is TGTGCCAGCAGCTTAGACCGACAGGGGGCGGGAGAAAAACTGTTTTTT. It codes for CASSLDRQGAGEKLFF. The full variable domain, with the rest looked up from reference TRBV7-2 and TRBJ1-4, is GAGVSQSPSNKVTEKGKDVELRCDPISGHTALYWYRQSLGQGLEFLIYFQGNSAPDKSGLPSDRFSAERTGGSVSTLTIQRTQQEDSAVYLCASSLDRQGAGEKLFFGSGTQLSVL.

At least ten counts were recorded for this clonotype. The rearrangement uses TRBV5-1 and TRBJ2-1, with TRBD1 matching over 8 bases. The V and J ends lost 1 base and 8 bases, in that order; junction bases with no gene match: 8. Germline CDR1 is SGHRS and CDR2 is YFSETQ. This CDR3 has 15 amino acids. CDR3 in amino acids: CASSLSGQGYDEQFF. CDR3 coding DNA: TGCGCCAGCAGCTTGTCCGGACAGGGTTATGATGAGCAGTTCTTC.

The genes are TRBV5-4 and TRBJ1-2; 8 bases line up with TRBD1. Germline loops: CDR1 SGHNT, CDR2 YYREEE (reference sequence). The CDR3 sequence is 15 residues long. Trimming at V came to 4 bases and at J to 4 bases, leaving 9 bases not matched to a gene. The CDR3 coding sequence is TGTGCCAGCAGCCGACCCTCCGGGACAGGCTATGGCTACACCTTC. This gives the protein CASSRPSGTGYGYTF. The variable domain in full, completed from reference TRBV5-4 and TRBJ1-2, reads ETGVTQSPTHLIKTRGQQVTLRCSSQSGHNTVSWYQQALGQGPQFIFQYYREEENGRGNFPPRFSGLQFPNYSSELNVNALELDDSALYLCASSRPSGTGYGYTFGSGTRLTVV.

The chain has TRBV19 and TRBJ2-3, with D possibly called TRBD1 or TRBD2 (5 bases each). V was cut by 5 bases and J by 0 bases, with 24 bases left in between. The germline gives CDR1 LNHDA, CDR2 SQIVND (reference sequence). The length of the CDR3 is 19 residues. The CDR3 nucleotides read TGTGCCAGTAGTTCACCCGACGGGGCCTCCCGACTTAGCACAGATACGCAGTATTTT. Residues: CASSSPDGASRLSTDTQYF.

The J gene is TRBJ2-5, the V gene TRBV30, with TRBD1 matching over 10 bases. V dropped 2 bases and J dropped 5; count of bases not matched to a gene: 8. This CDR3 region has 15 residues. CDR1 GTSNPN and CDR2 SVGIG come from the germline V gene (reference sequence). The CDR3 here is CAWSPGQGMRETQYF. The CDR3, as DNA: TGTGCCTGGAGTCCGGGACAGGGGATGAGGGAGACCCAGTACTTC.

The table lists this clonotype with many counts. The chain couples TRBV4-2 to TRBJ1-6, with D possibly being TRBD1 (6 bases). Germline V gives CDR1 LGHNA, CDR2 YNFKEQ. V lost 4 bases to trimming and J lost 9 bases, with 19 bases between them. The CDR3 has 16 residues. CDR3 in amino acids: CASSPKTGPVGSPLHF. The DNA for the CDR3 is TGTGCCAGCAGCCCGAAGACAGGTCCCGTAGGTTCACCCCTCCACTTT.

The chain uses TRBV2 and TRBJ2-1, with a tentative D call TRBD1 (5 bases). CDR1 and CDR2 from the germline V gene are SNHLY and FYNNEI. The ends were cut back, 10 bases at V and 3 bases at J, with 19 bases in the middle. The CDR3 loop spans 15 amino acids. The CDR3 DNA is TGTGCCACCACCGGCCATGGGGCAAACTACAATGAGCAGTTCTTC. Residues: CATTGHGANYNEQFF. Full variable domain (missing parts from reference TRBV2 and TRBJ2-1): EPEVTQTPSHQVTQMGQEVILRCVPISNHLYFYWYRQILGQKVEFLVSFYNNEISEKSEIFDDQFSVERPDGSNFTLKIRSTKLEDSAMYFCATTGHGANYNEQFFGPGTRLTVL.

This clonotype was recorded many times. The chain combines TRBV20-1 with TRBJ2-1, with D possibly matching TRBD2 (7 bases). Between the trimmed V and J ends, which lost 6 bases and 3 bases, there was a span of 18 bases. The CDR3 length is 15 residues. The germline gives CDR1 DFQATT, CDR2 SNEGSKA (reference sequence). The CDR3 is CSAPSPGGLYNEQFF. The DNA for the CDR3 is TGCAGTGCCCCTTCACCGGGGGGCCTCTACAATGAGCAGTTCTTC.

This clonotype was seen many times. The rearrangement uses TRBV7-2 and TRBJ1-2; a weak D match, TRBD1 (6 bases). The CDR3 sequence is 12 residues long. Deletions cut 8 bases from V and 4 bases from J, with 11 bases between. The germline gives CDR1 SGHTA, CDR2 FQGNSA. The CDR3 is CASARGLYGYTF. CDR3 nucleotide sequence: TGTGCCAGCGCCAGGGGCCTCTATGGCTACACCTTC.

This clonotype was observed many times. The chain couples TRBV5-1 to TRBJ2-1; D remains unclear. The V gene lost 6 bases and the J gene lost 2 bases, with 9 bases spanning the gap. The CDR3 sequence is 13 residues long. Germline CDR1 SGHRS, CDR2 YFSETQ. CDR3 sequence: CASMAATYNEQFF. CDR3 in DNA: TGCGCCAGCATGGCAGCTACCTACAATGAGCAGTTCTTC.

This clonotype was counted at least ten times. V usage is TRBV29-1 and J usage is TRBJ2-5, with D uncertain. The CDR3 runs to 13 residues. Per the germline V gene, CDR1 is SQVTM and CDR2 is ANQGSEA. Trimming shortened V by 3 bases and J by 5 bases, and 13 bases separated the two germline ends. The CDR3 region has the DNA TGCAGCGTTGATTTTCCAGCAGGCGAGACCCAGTACTTC. Amino acids: CSVDFPAGETQYF.

Ten or more counts support this clonotype. The rearrangement joins TRBV28 to TRBJ2-7; no clear D gene. Germline V gene sequence: CDR1 MDHEN, CDR2 SYDVKM. The CDR3 has 16 residues. V was clipped by 5 bases and J by 2 bases, with 19 bases between them. The CDR3 nucleotides read TGTGCCAGCAGTCTACCCCGCTCCGGGTCAACCTACGAGCAGTACGTC. Encoded protein: CASSLPRSGSTYEQYV.

This clonotype was observed a few times. CDR3 loop: CSARQAGGNTIYF. CDR3 nucleotide sequence: TGCAGTGCACGGCAAGCGGGTGGAAACACCATATATTTT. The rearrangement joins TRBV20-1 to TRBJ1-3; D is unclear. Germline-derived CDR1 and CDR2 are DFQATT and SNEGSKA (reference sequence). The V and J ends lost 6 bases and 3 bases respectively, with 12 bases between them. The CDR3 sequence is 13 residues long.

The sample holds many counts of this clonotype. V is TRBV11-2 and J is TRBJ2-5; D is perhaps TRBD2 (5 bases). The CDR3 has 15 residues. Per the germline V gene, CDR1 is SGHAT and CDR2 is FQNNGV. Deletions cut 1 base from V and 5 bases from J, with 14 bases between. Here the CDR3 DNA reads TGTGCCAGCAGCTTAGGAGTCTCGCGAGGGGAGACCCAGTACTTC. Protein product: CASSLGVSRGETQYF.

Here the CDR3 reads CASSPAGQTNYGYTF. CDR3 bases: TGCGCCAGCAGCCCTGCCGGACAGACAAACTATGGCTACACCTTC. The chain uses TRBV5-1 and TRBJ1-2; possible D gene TRBD1, 6 bases. Germline loops: CDR1 SGHRS, CDR2 YFSETQ. CDR3 length: 15 amino acids. Trimming took off 4 bases at V and 2 bases at J, with 15 bases between the two ends.

This clonotype was observed at least ten times. The chain recombines TRBV7-6 with TRBJ2-7, with D perhaps given as TRBD1 or TRBD2 (5 bases each). V lost 3 bases to trimming and J lost 0 bases, with 12 bases between them. The CDR3 is 15 amino acids. Germline-derived CDR1 and CDR2 are SGHVS and FNYEAQ. CDR3 loop: CASSFGAGSSYEQYF. CDR3 DNA sequence: TGTGCCAGCAGCTTCGGGGCAGGGTCCTCCTACGAGCAGTACTTC.

In this sample, this clonotype turned up many times. This chain uses TRBV6-2 or TRBV6-3 with TRBJ2-3; tentative D call: TRBD2 (5 bases). The CDR3 runs to 15 residues. V shed 2 bases and J shed 6 bases, with 15 bases lying between them. CDR1 is MNHEY, CDR2 SVGEGT, per germline. CDR3 DNA sequence: TGTGCCAGCAGTTACGAGGCCCCCGCGGGCGATACGCAGTATTTT. Translated, it gives CASSYEAPAGDTQYF.

This clonotype was counted ten times or more. The J gene is TRBJ1-5, the V gene TRBV12-3 or TRBV12-4; 12 bases agree with TRBD1. The CDR3 totals 15 residues. The J segment lost 7 bases and the V segment lost 5 bases, leaving 6 bases of the junction unmatched. This CDR3 is CASSTRDRGRQPQHF. In DNA, the CDR3 is TGTGCCAGCAGTACCCGGGACAGGGGGCGACAGCCCCAGCATTTT.

For this clonotype: Sequence at one end of the junction differs from germline and may be a read error. This chain joins TRBV12-3 or TRBV12-4 and TRBJ2-7; 7 nucleotides align to TRBD2. This CDR3 is 12 amino acids long. CDR3: CSSSGTTYEQYF. Written as DNA, the CDR3 is TGTTCCAGCAGCGGGACTACCTACGAGCAGTACTTC.

The V and J genes are TRBV19 and TRBJ1-5; perhaps TRBD1 as D (6 bases). V lost 6 bases and J 0 bases, leaving 12 bases between the germline ends. CDR3 length: 15 residues. Germline V gene data show CDR1 as LNHDA and CDR2 as SQIVND (reference sequence). The CDR3 sequence is CASSRRTDSNQPQHF. The CDR3 DNA sequence: TGTGCCAGTAGCCGACGGACAGATAGCAATCAGCCCCAGCATTTT.

J is TRBJ2-7 and V is TRBV28; D possibly matches TRBD1 or TRBD2 (5 bases each). The CDR3 is 16 residues long. Per the germline V gene, CDR1 is MDHEN and CDR2 is SYDVKM. V was clipped by 1 base and J by 4 bases, with 17 bases between them. This CDR3 reads CASSLSGTLGRYEQYV. DNA of the CDR3: TGTGCCAGCAGTTTATCGGGGACCCTGGGCCGTTACGAGCAGTACGTC.

The CDR3 nucleotides read TGTGCCAGCAATTACGGGTACGGCACCTATAATTCACCCCTCCACTTT. It specifies CASNYGYGTYNSPLHF. J is TRBJ1-6 and V is TRBV3-1; D gene uncertain. Trimming cost V 7 bases and J 2 bases, with 15 bases left between them. Germline CDR1 reads LGHDT; CDR2 reads YNNKEL (reference sequence). The CDR3 has 16 amino acids.

J is TRBJ1-1 and V is TRBV6-5, with unresolved D. The CDR3 extends over 17 amino acids. The germline V and J ends were trimmed by 5 bases and 0 bases, with 19 bases remaining between them. Germline loops: CDR1 MNHEY, CDR2 SVGAGI. The CDR3 DNA follows: TGTGCCAGCAGTCCCCGGGTCCACGGAGGATTGAACACTGAAGCTTTCTTT. Its protein product is CASSPRVHGGLNTEAFF.

This chain connects TRBV18 to TRBJ1-3; the D is unclear. Trimming left V 3 bases short and J 0 bases short, with 12 bases between. The CDR3 loop spans 16 amino acids. The V gene's germline CDR1 is KGHSH and CDR2 LQKENI. CDR3 amino acids: CASSPGTAFSGNTIYF. CDR3 DNA sequence: TGTGCCAGCTCACCGGGTACAGCGTTCTCTGGAAACACCATATATTTT.

The V call is TRBV6-1, the J call TRBJ1-1, with 9 bases that match TRBD1. CDR1 is MNHNS and CDR2 is SASEGT in the germline V gene. The CDR3 is made up of 16 amino acids. V shed 9 bases, J shed 0 bases, and the junction held 11 bases outside the gene matches. The chain's CDR3 is CASYPGQGPLNTEAFF. CDR3 nucleotide sequence: TGTGCCAGTTACCCGGGACAGGGTCCCCTGAACACTGAAGCTTTCTTT.